The T cell receptor (beta chain) described here comes from a study of shared clonotypes between healthy human individuals. Background on the study: Samples came from two female and a few male donors aged 18 to 49. Donors had three CD4 naive, three CD4 memory, two CD8 naive and one CD8 memory plate apiece. Findings and caveats of the study: Blood alone was sampled, and tissue repertoires likely differ.

The assay was immunoSEQ multiplex PCR, and TCRdb's table has in-frame clones only and misses some. The sample records some 1 million clones, 60% to 80% being singletons. Of note for this clone: As yet, its antigen is unknown.

The split of CD4+ cells yielded CD45RA+ naive and CD45RA-negative memory subsets. Sequenced sample: memory CD4+ T cells sorted from blood. As to subset: CD45RA-negative fraction. The receptor was derived from a man aged 18-30 years in good health.

As DNA, the CDR3 is TGTGCCAGCAGCTTGATAGAGGATAGCAATCAGCCCCAGCATTTT. It is translated as CASSLIEDSNQPQHF. The chain joins TRBV5-6 to TRBJ1-5; D is undetermined. CDR3 length: 15 residues. Germline values: CDR1 SGHDT, CDR2 YYEEEE. V was clipped by 1 base and J by 0 bases, with 8 bases between them.